The 26 T cell receptor beta chains presented below share a single source sample, sequenced in a study of regulatory T cells in long-lasting Graves disease. Time point reported: newly diagnosed GD, antithyroid drugs for less than 3 months. RNA isolated from PBMCs was used to make the TCR library. To make TCR beta libraries, researchers used iRepertoire HTBI primers and Arm-PCR of CDR3 regions. TCRdb passed the multiplex PCR reads through MiXCR, listing each CDR3 protein once. This sample has 540,000 or so distinct CDR3 sequences, with approximately 12% found just once. This sample was shared with a second study, whose subject was T cells in Graves' hyperthyroidism and ophthalmopathy.

The sample here was peripheral blood mononuclear cells (PBMCs), taken at new diagnosis, from a patient treated with antithyroid drugs. These receptors came from a young man with Graves disease.

This clonotype was observed many times. The CDR3 region has the DNA TGCAGTGCTAGAGATCGGGGGCACCGGATCTACGAGCAGTACTTC. It yields the protein CSARDRGHRIYEQYF. The chain carries TRBV20-1 and TRBJ2-7, with D tentatively TRBD1 or TRBD2 (6 bases each). Germline V lookup: CDR1 DFQATT, CDR2 SNEGSKA (reference sequence). The V end lost 0 bases, the J end lost 3 bases, and 15 bases lay between the germline ends. The CDR3 runs 15 residues.

This clonotype was recorded at least ten times. The CDR3 region has the DNA TGTGCCAGCAGCGTAGCTGGGGCGGACTATGGCTACACCTTC. Translated, it gives CASSVAGADYGYTF. The rearrangement links TRBV9 to TRBJ1-2, with D possibly matching TRBD1 (5 bases). Germline values: CDR1 SGDLS, CDR2 YYNGEE. V was shortened by 0 bases and J by 3 bases, with 9 bases between the two germline ends. This CDR3 is built from 14 residues.

About this clonotype: A much larger clone lies one base from this, so it may be a read error. The conserved closing phenylalanine or tryptophan is absent in this CDR3, likely reflecting a read error. CDR3 nucleotides: TGTGCCAGTAGTACCGAGGGAGGGCCCTACGAGCAGTACTCC. Its protein is CASSTEGGPYEQYS. The chain employs TRBV19 and TRBJ2-7; 7 bases are a match to TRBD2. The CDR3 runs to 14 residues. CDR1 is LNHDA and CDR2 is SQIVND in the germline V gene (reference sequence). Trimming cost V 4 bases and J 2 bases; bases outside gene matches: 5.

This clonotype was found many times. The CDR3 DNA reads as TGCAGCGTTGAAGACGGGGGGAGCTCCTACGAGCAGTACTTC. Its translation: CSVEDGGSSYEQYF. The V gene is TRBV29-1, the J gene TRBJ2-7; 7 nucleotides align to TRBD2. The length of the CDR3 is 14 residues. Germline CDR1 is SQVTM and CDR2 is ANQGSEA. V gave up 0 bases and J gave up 0 bases; unmatched junction bases: 2.

The rearrangement uses TRBV3-1 and TRBJ1-2, with 12 bases identical to TRBD1. J lost 9 bases, V lost 8 bases, and 13 bases had no gene match. The CDR3 length is 15 residues. The germline gives CDR1 LGHDT, CDR2 YNNKEL (reference sequence). Here the CDR3 reads CASGPPGQGAGSYTF. The CDR3 DNA is TGTGCCAGCGGCCCTCCGGGACAGGGGGCCGGGAGCTACACCTTC.

Ten or more counts support this clonotype. V usage is TRBV5-1 and J usage is TRBJ2-2; D not resolved. Germline-derived CDR1 and CDR2 are SGHRS and YFSETQ. The V gene lost 4 bases and the J gene lost 4 bases, with 17 bases spanning the gap. The CDR3 totals 16 residues. CDR3 amino acids: CASSRAVGRGTGELFF. For the CDR3, the DNA is TGCGCCAGCAGCCGGGCTGTTGGACGCGGCACCGGGGAGCTGTTTTTT. Combining the CDR3 with reference TRBV5-1 and TRBJ2-2 gives the whole variable domain KAGVTQTPRYLIKTRGQQVTLSCSPISGHRSVSWYQQTPGQGLQFLFEYFSETQRNKGNFPGRFSGRQFSNSRSEMNVSTLELGDSALYLCASSRAVGRGTGELFFGEGSRLTVL.

The chain is built from TRBV6-2 or TRBV6-3 and TRBJ2-3; 7 nucleotides line up with TRBD2. The CDR3 spans 15 residues. Germline V gene lookup returns CDR1 MNHEY and CDR2 SVGEGT. J lost 8 bases, V lost 6 bases, and 14 bases had no gene match. The CDR3 nucleotides are TGTGCCAGCAGCCCGATTAGCCCCCCGGGGGGTACGCAGTATTTT. Its translation is CASSPISPPGGTQYF.

This clonotype showed up many times. This chain links TRBV5-1 with TRBJ2-7; D gene uncertain. The CDR3 runs to 15 residues. Germline assignment: CDR1 SGHRS and CDR2 YFSETQ. V lost 1 base to trimming and J lost 2 bases, with 13 bases between them. The CDR3 DNA reads as TGCGCCAGCAGCTTGCAGCCTAGAGGTACCTACGAGCAGTACTTC. This codes for CASSLQPRGTYEQYF.

At least ten counts were recorded for this clonotype. V usage is TRBV6-9 and J usage is TRBJ1-1, with a tentative D call TRBD1 (5 bases). CDR1 MNHGY and CDR2 SVAAGI come from the germline V gene. Deletions cut 0 bases from V and 4 bases from J, with 18 bases between. There are 17 residues in the CDR3. The CDR3 here is CASSYSGQGVWGTEAFF. The DNA of the CDR3 is TGTGCCAGCAGTTATTCTGGGCAGGGAGTTTGGGGCACTGAAGCTTTCTTT.

This clonotype was seen repeatedly, ten times or more. This chain links TRBV6-1 with TRBJ1-5; D unclear. Germline V gene lookup returns CDR1 MNHNS and CDR2 SASEGT. This CDR3 region has 12 residues. With 4 bases removed from V and 6 bases from J, the gap between germline ends came to 7 bases. The chain's CDR3 is CASSVQSQPQHF. The CDR3 bases are TGTGCCAGCAGTGTGCAAAGTCAGCCCCAGCATTTT.

This clonotype was seen just once. The junction does not match germline at one end; this may be a read error. V is TRBV5-1 and J is TRBJ2-5; 7 nucleotides match TRBD1. The CDR3 spans 13 residues. From germline, CDR1 is SGHRS and CDR2 YFSETQ. The CDR3 sequence is CASSLQGQETQHF. In DNA form, the CDR3 reads TGCGCCAGCAGCTTACAGGGGCAAGAGACCCAGCACTTC.

The chain employs TRBV30 and TRBJ1-6; D not certain. From germline, CDR1 is GTSNPN and CDR2 SVGIG (reference sequence). The CDR3 loop spans 14 amino acids. The V gene lost 1 base and the J gene lost 2 bases, with 6 bases spanning the gap. The CDR3 DNA reads as TGTGCCTGGAGTGGTTTACCCTATAATTCACCCCTCCACTTT. Encoded protein: CAWSGLPYNSPLHF. Full variable domain (missing parts from reference TRBV30 and TRBJ1-6): SQTIHQWPATLVQPVGSPLSLECTVEGTSNPNLYWYRQAAGRGLQLLFYSVGIGQISSEVPQNLSASRPQDRQFILSSKKLLLSDSGFYLCAWSGLPYNSPLHFGNGTRLTVT.

This clonotype has at least ten counts. The rearrangement links TRBV27 to TRBJ1-5; D gene ambiguous. This CDR3 has 15 amino acids. Germline CDR1 reads MNHEY; CDR2 reads SMNVEV (reference sequence). Trimming took off 3 bases at V and 2 bases at J, with 11 bases between the two ends. The CDR3 reads CASSLMGRGNQPQHF. CDR3 DNA sequence: TGTGCCAGCAGTTTGATGGGCCGGGGCAATCAGCCCCAGCATTTT.

This clonotype appeared many times. The chain uses TRBV28 and TRBJ2-7; possibly TRBD1 for D (7 bases). The CDR3 sequence is 15 residues long. Trimming removed 3 bases from V and 6 bases from J, with 18 bases in between. Germline assignment: CDR1 MDHEN and CDR2 SYDVKM. The CDR3 region is CASSFGSQGGPEQYF. The DNA of the CDR3 is TGTGCCAGCAGTTTCGGGTCGCAGGGGGGTCCCGAGCAGTACTTC.

At least ten counts were recorded for this clonotype. The chain's CDR3 is CASSQTGQPTYEQYF. Here the CDR3 DNA reads TGTGCCAGCAGCCAAACAGGACAGCCAACTTACGAGCAGTACTTC. The chain joins TRBV3-1 to TRBJ2-7; TRBD1 might be the D (6 bases). V lost 2 bases and J lost 4, with 15 bases in between. The CDR3 runs 15 residues. CDR1 is LGHDT, CDR2 YNNKEL, per germline (reference sequence).

This clonotype has a count of ten or more. The chain uses TRBV7-9 and TRBJ1-5; no firm D call. V lost 0 bases and J 6 bases, leaving 12 bases between the germline ends. Germline V gene lookup returns CDR1 SEHNR and CDR2 FQNEAQ (reference sequence). This CDR3 is 15 amino acids long. The CDR3 nucleotides are TGTGCCAGCAGCTTAGCAAGCGTATCGGGTCAGCCCCAGCATTTT. This translates into CASSLASVSGQPQHF.

Many counts were recorded for this clonotype. The J gene is TRBJ2-2, the V gene TRBV6-1, with 7 positions matching TRBD2. The CDR3 covers 14 residues. The V segment lost 4 bases and the J segment 4 bases; nucleotides outside the gene matches: 3. The germline V gene encodes CDR1 MNHNS and CDR2 SASEGT. This CDR3 is CASSGDYGTGELFF. CDR3 bases: TGTGCCAGCAGTGGGGACTATGGCACCGGGGAGCTGTTTTTT.

The gene calls are TRBV7-2 and TRBJ1-2, with a possible D match to TRBD1 (6 bases). Germline V gene sequence: CDR1 SGHTA, CDR2 FQGNSA. CDR3 size: 14 residues. Trimming removed 5 bases from V and 4 bases from J, with 14 bases in between. The CDR3 protein is CASSPLGQFYGYTF. CDR3 in DNA: TGTGCCAGCAGCCCATTGGGACAATTCTATGGCTACACCTTC.

In its sample, this clonotype was seen many times. The chain joins TRBV6-9 to TRBJ1-1, with D unclear. The germline CDR1 and CDR2 sequences are MNHGY and SVAAGI. The length of the CDR3 is 12 residues. Trimming took 3 bases from V and 8 from J, leaving 10 bases between them. CDR3 nucleotide sequence: TGTGCCAGCAGTTACCCGGGTCTGGAAGCTTTCTTT. It specifies CASSYPGLEAFF.

This clonotype has more than one count but fewer than ten. The V and J genes are TRBV30 and TRBJ2-2, with unresolved D. Germline V gene data show CDR1 as GTSNPN and CDR2 as SVGIG (reference sequence). The CDR3 length is 14 residues. The V and J ends lost 2 bases and 0 bases respectively, with 7 bases between them. In nucleotides, the CDR3 is TGTGCCTGGAGTCAGGTTGCGAACACCGGGGAGCTGTTTTTT. Residues: CAWSQVANTGELFF. Drawing the rest from reference TRBV30 and TRBJ2-2, the complete variable domain is SQTIHQWPATLVQPVGSPLSLECTVEGTSNPNLYWYRQAAGRGLQLLFYSVGIGQISSEVPQNLSASRPQDRQFILSSKKLLLSDSGFYLCAWSQVANTGELFFGEGSRLTVL.

This clonotype was observed a handful of times. The chain recombines TRBV3-1 with TRBJ2-3; 8 bases agree with TRBD2. Judging by the DNA end, TRBJ2-5 fits better; the J call may be wrong. The germline gives CDR1 LGHDT, CDR2 YNNKEL (reference sequence). CDR3 length: 15 residues. In DNA, the CDR3 is TGTGCCAGCAGCCGAGACGGGACTAGAATTCAGACCCAGTACTTC. Its translation is CASSRDGTRIQTQYF.

There are many counts of this clonotype. This sequence joins TRBV3-1 and TRBJ1-1; D unresolved. V lost 1 base and J lost 5, with 8 bases in between. CDR1 is LGHDT, CDR2 YNNKEL, per germline (reference sequence). This CDR3 comprises 13 residues. The CDR3 DNA reads as TGTGCCAGCAGCCAAGGGGTCGTTACTGAAGCTTTCTTT. Its protein product is CASSQGVVTEAFF.

There are many counts of this clonotype. This chain joins TRBV6-1 and TRBJ2-5; 7 bases map to TRBD2. This CDR3 region has 13 residues. V shed 10 bases and J 2 bases; nucleotides not matched to a gene: 7. Germline CDR1 reads MNHNS; CDR2 reads SASEGT. CDR3: CATQGLIQETQYF. The CDR3 nucleotides read TGTGCCACCCAGGGACTAATACAAGAGACCCAGTACTTC.

The V call is TRBV30, the J call TRBJ2-3; 7 bases are shared with TRBD1. Germline V CDR1 and CDR2: GTSNPN, SVGIG (reference sequence). CDR3 size: 13 residues. The ends lost 3 bases at V and 3 bases at J; junction bases unmatched: 3. The CDR3 DNA reads as TGTGCCTGGAGGACAGGGTGGACAGATACGCAGTATTTT. This encodes CAWRTGWTDTQYF.

The V call is TRBV7-8, the J call TRBJ2-4; a weak D match, TRBD2 (6 bases). Germline V CDR1 and CDR2: SGHVS, FQNEAQ. CDR3 size: 16 residues. Trimming took off 1 base at V and 1 base at J, with 11 bases between the two ends. CDR3 protein: CASSLVGGMAKNIQYF. CDR3 sequence (DNA): TGTGCCAGCAGCTTAGTCGGGGGTATGGCCAAAAACATTCAGTACTTC.

This clonotype was seen many times. The rearrangement joins TRBV5-1 to TRBJ2-3; 8 bases map to TRBD2. V trimming: 4 bases; J trimming: 5 bases; junction bases outside the gene matches: 3. The CDR3 has 13 amino acids. The V gene's germline CDR1 is SGHRS and CDR2 YFSETQ. CDR3 bases: TGCGCCAGCAGCCCGGCGGGAGGAGATACGCAGTATTTT. Amino acids: CASSPAGGDTQYF.